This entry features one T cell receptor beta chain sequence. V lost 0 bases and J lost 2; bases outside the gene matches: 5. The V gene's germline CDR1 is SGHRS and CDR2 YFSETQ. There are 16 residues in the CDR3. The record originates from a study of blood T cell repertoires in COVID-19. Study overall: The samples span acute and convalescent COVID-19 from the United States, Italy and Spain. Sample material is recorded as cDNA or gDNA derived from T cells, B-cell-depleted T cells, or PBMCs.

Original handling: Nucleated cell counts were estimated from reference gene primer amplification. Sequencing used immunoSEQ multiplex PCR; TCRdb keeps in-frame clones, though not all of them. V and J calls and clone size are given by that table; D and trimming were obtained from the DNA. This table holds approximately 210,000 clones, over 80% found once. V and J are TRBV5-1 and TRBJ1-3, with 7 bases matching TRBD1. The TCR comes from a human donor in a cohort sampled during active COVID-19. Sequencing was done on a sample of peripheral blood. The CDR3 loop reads CASSLGPGGAGNTIYF. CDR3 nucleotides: TGCGCCAGCAGCTTGGGGCCAGGGGGAGCTGGAAACACCATATATTTT.